This record concerns one T cell receptor beta chain sequence. Its antigen is not known. Researchers made TCR beta libraries by using iRepertoire HTBI primers and running Arm-PCR on CDR3 regions. Using its own MiXCR run on the multiplex PCR reads, TCRdb lists one record per CDR3 protein. The sample consists of about 420,000 distinct CDR3 sequences, less than 20% of them appearing once. Time point of the sample: newly diagnosed GD, antithyroid drugs for less than 3 months. The TCR library was made from RNA that had been extracted from PBMCs in TRIzol. V lost 6 bases to trimming and J lost 4 bases, with 12 bases between them. Germline loops: CDR1 MDHEN, CDR2 SYDVKM. CDR3 length: 14 amino acids. The data derive from a study of regulatory T cells in long-lasting Graves disease. Study details: Freshly diagnosed Graves' patients had used antithyroid drugs for under 3 months.

The study, taken as a whole, reports: Preferential use of TRBV28, TRBJ1-2 and TRBJ2-5 was seen in persistent disease. Exclusively peripheral blood, rather than thyroid tissue, was studied.

These same records also appear under a second study, on T cells in Graves' hyperthyroidism and ophthalmopathy. From that second work: The definition of stable Graves' hyperthyroidism was no ophthalmopathy progression within 18 months.

Specimen: peripheral blood mononuclear cells (PBMCs), collected at new diagnosis, from a patient treated with antithyroid drugs. The chain employs TRBV28 and TRBJ1-4, with D tentatively TRBD1 (6 bases). The source is a woman aged 18-29 years with Graves disease. This chain's CDR3 is CASSDRTYNEKLFF. For the CDR3, the DNA is TGTGCCAGCAGCGACAGGACATATAATGAAAAACTGTTTTTT.